The next 27 T cell receptor beta chains were all read from a single sample in a study of blood T cell repertoires in COVID-19. The method was immunoSEQ multiplex PCR; TCRdb's version includes in-frame clones alone and lacks a portion of them. The sample lists 330,000 or so clones, approximately 89% occurring once. Material for sequencing was PBMCs or T cells enriched from blood (not recorded which). These receptors all stem from a man between 40 and 49 years old in a cohort exposed to, infected with or recovered from COVID-19 (not recorded which).

This CDR3 reads CATPVPLGTGDYEQYF. CDR3 nucleotide sequence: TGTGCCACGCCCGTCCCCCTCGGGACAGGGGACTACGAGCAGTACTTC. The chain couples TRBV24-1 to TRBJ2-7; 10 positions match TRBD1. Germline values: CDR1 KGHDR, CDR2 SFDVKD. This CDR3 has 16 amino acids. V shed 10 bases and J 3 bases; nucleotides not matched to a gene: 14.

The V call is TRBV4-1, the J call TRBJ1-6, with a weak D call TRBD1 (5 bases). The V gene lost 1 base and the J gene lost 8 bases, with 15 bases spanning the gap. The CDR3 runs to 16 residues. Germline CDR1 and CDR2: MGHRA and YSYEKL. CDR3 in DNA: TGCGCCAGCAGCCAAGCATTGGGAGGGACGGATTCACCCCTCCACTTT. It specifies CASSQALGGTDSPLHF.

The genes are TRBV3-1 (or the pseudogene TRBV3-2) and TRBJ2-5; D gene unclear. V gave up 1 base and J gave up 5 bases, with 8 bases separating them. Germline V gives CDR1 LGHDT, CDR2 YNNKEL (reference sequence). The CDR3 is made up of 13 amino acids. The CDR3 loop reads CASSQGKRETQYF. In DNA form, the CDR3 reads TGTGCCAGCAGCCAAGGGAAGAGGGAGACCCAGTACTTC.

The chain is built from TRBV19 and TRBJ2-1; maybe TRBD1 (6 bases). V was clipped by 1 base and J by 8 bases, with 15 bases between them. CDR3 size: 15 residues. Looked up from germline, CDR1 is LNHDA and CDR2 is SQIVND (reference sequence). The CDR3, as DNA: TGTGCCAGTAGTATAGGAAAACAGGGAATCTATGAGCAGTTCTTC. Translation gives CASSIGKQGIYEQFF.

The rearrangement uses TRBV21-1 and TRBJ2-3; the listed D gene, TRBD2, was not tested against the DNA. TRBV21-1 corresponds to a pseudogene. The CDR3 consists of 21 residues. The CDR3 loop is CASSKVKIASSGTQHTDTQYF. The CDR3 bases are TGTGCCAGCAGCAAAGTCAAAATCGCTTCCTCCGGGACTCAACACACAGATACGCAGTATTTT.

The rearrangement links TRBV2 to TRBJ1-5; D gene ambiguous. The CDR3 sequence is 15 residues long. The ends were cut back, 6 bases at V and 3 bases at J, with 15 bases in the middle. CDR1 is SNHLY and CDR2 is FYNNEI in the germline V gene. For the CDR3, the DNA is TGTGCCAGCAGCGGTCCGCGGGATATCAATCAGCCCCAGCATTTT. The encoded protein is CASSGPRDINQPQHF.

This chain links TRBV30 with TRBJ2-7; 9 positions agree with TRBD2. Trimming cost V 0 bases and J 3 bases; bases outside gene matches: 9. The CDR3 contains 16 residues. The germline CDR1 and CDR2 sequences are GTSNPN and SVGIG (reference sequence). In nucleotides, the CDR3 is TGTGCCTGGAGTGTACTGGGGCGGGAGGGCCACTACGAGCAGTACTTC. As protein: CAWSVLGREGHYEQYF.

The rearrangement joins TRBV24-1 to TRBJ2-1, with TRBD1 matching 8 bases. V shed 3 bases and J 7 bases; nucleotides not matched to a gene: 4. The germline V gene has CDR1 KGHDR and CDR2 SFDVKD. CDR3 size: 14 residues. CDR3 region: CATSDNTGGNEQFF. In nucleotides, the CDR3 is TGTGCCACCAGTGATAATACAGGGGGTAATGAGCAGTTCTTC.

The rearrangement joins TRBV5-6 to TRBJ2-3; tentatively, D is TRBD2 (5 bases). Germline CDR1 reads SGHDT; CDR2 reads YYEEEE. Trimming shortened V by 4 bases and J by 0 bases, and 24 bases separated the two germline ends. The CDR3 is 19 residues long. The CDR3, as DNA: TGTGCCAGCAGCACCCCCGGGCCAGCGGTCCTCACTAGCACAGATACGCAGTATTTT. Translating gives CASSTPGPAVLTSTDTQYF.

The rearrangement links TRBV19 to TRBJ1-1, with TRBD1 as a possible D gene (6 bases). V lost 9 bases and J 4 bases, leaving 21 bases between the germline ends. CDR1 and CDR2 (germline): LNHDA, SQIVND (reference sequence). CDR3 length: 15 amino acids. This chain's CDR3 is CARGCPSRGRTEAFF. Here the CDR3 DNA reads TGTGCCAGAGGTTGCCCCAGCAGGGGACGCACTGAAGCTTTCTTT.

The rearrangement uses TRBV13 and TRBJ2-3; 9 bases are a match to TRBD2. This CDR3 comprises 17 residues. Germline values: CDR1 PRHDT, CDR2 FYEKMQ (reference sequence). J lost 1 base, V lost 5 bases, and 10 bases had no gene match. The CDR3 sequence is CASSPSGQRGGTDTQYF. The CDR3, as DNA: TGTGCCAGCAGCCCCTCCGGTCAGCGGGGGGGCACAGATACGCAGTATTTT.

This clone was seen only a few times. The rearrangement joins TRBV25-1 to TRBJ2-1; 7 bases match TRBD2. The J segment lost 4 bases and the V segment lost 6 bases, leaving 9 bases of the junction unmatched. Germline V lookup: CDR1 MGHDK, CDR2 SYGVNS. The CDR3 has 15 residues. In nucleotides, the CDR3 is TGTGCCAGCAGCCAGGGACTAACCCCTTACAATGAGCAGTTCTTC. It translates to CASSQGLTPYNEQFF.

This clone appeared once. The V call is TRBV19, the J call TRBJ2-7, with 7 bases matching TRBD1. V lost 7 bases to trimming and J lost 4 bases; unmatched junction nucleotides: 10. Germline assignment: CDR1 LNHDA and CDR2 SQIVND (reference sequence). This CDR3 is 14 amino acids long. The CDR3 here is CASTPTGLRYEQYF. The CDR3, as DNA: TGTGCCAGTACTCCGACAGGGTTGCGGTACGAGCAGTACTTC. The full variable domain, its missing parts supplied by reference TRBV19 and TRBJ2-7, is DGGITQSPKYLFRKEGQNVTLSCEQNLNHDAMYWYRQDPGQGLRLIYYSQIVNDFQKGDIAEGYSVSREKKESFPLTVTSAQKNPTAFYLCASTPTGLRYEQYFGPGTRLTVT.

The V gene is TRBV3-1 (or the pseudogene TRBV3-2), the J gene TRBJ2-7; TRBD2 agrees at 11 bases. Germline V CDR1 and CDR2: LGHDT, YNNKEL (reference sequence). V gave up 1 base and J gave up 7 bases; unmatched junction bases: 18. CDR3 length: 19 amino acids. The CDR3 region has the DNA TGTGCCAGCAGCCAAGGCGTCTGGGAGACTAGCGGGACCCGGGGGGAGCAGTACTTC. Translation gives CASSQGVWETSGTRGEQYF.

The chain combines TRBV4-2 with TRBJ1-5; D is possibly TRBD1 (5 bases). Trimming stripped 0 bases from V and 7 bases from J, with 13 bases between. In germline, CDR1 is LGHNA, CDR2 YNFKEQ. The CDR3 runs 15 residues. Here the CDR3 DNA reads TGTGCCAGCAGCCAAGAGGCAGGGAAAAACCAGCCCCAGCATTTT. It is translated as CASSQEAGKNQPQHF.

The chain uses TRBV10-1 and TRBJ2-3; 7 nucleotides line up with TRBD2. The CDR3 totals 14 residues. V was pared by 2 bases and J by 9 bases, with 8 bases of the junction left unmatched. The germline gives CDR1 WNHNN, CDR2 SYGVQD (reference sequence). The CDR3 sequence: CASSESAGVSTQYF. The CDR3 DNA is TGCGCCAGCAGTGAGAGTGCGGGAGTGTCCACGCAGTATTTT.

This clone has just a few counts. J is TRBJ1-2 and V is TRBV10-2; D not resolved. Germline V gene lookup returns CDR1 WSHSY and CDR2 SAAADI. The CDR3 consists of 14 residues. Trimming shortened V by 6 bases and J by 8 bases, and 19 bases separated the two germline ends. DNA of the CDR3: TGCGCCAGCAGAAGAGCCGGGCGTGCGGGAGGCTACACCTTC. Its protein product is CASRRAGRAGGYTF.

The chain links TRBV2 to TRBJ2-1; 11 positions agree with TRBD1. In germline, CDR1 is SNHLY, CDR2 FYNNEI. This CDR3 spans 15 amino acids. Trimming took 5 bases from V and 4 from J; bases not matched to a gene: 4. The DNA of the CDR3 is TGTGCCAGCAGTCAAGGACAGGGGGCTTACAATGAGCAGTTCTTC. Encoded protein: CASSQGQGAYNEQFF. Looking up the rest from reference TRBV2 and TRBJ2-1 gives the full variable domain: EPEVTQTPSHQVTQMGQEVILRCVPISNHLYFYWYRQILGQKVEFLVSFYNNEISEKSEIFDDQFSVERPDGSNFTLKIRSTKLEDSAMYFCASSQGQGAYNEQFFGPGTRLTVL.

This clone was seen a few times. The chain is built from TRBV7-2 and TRBJ2-1; 8 bases fit TRBD2. The J segment lost 13 bases and the V segment lost 4 bases, leaving 12 bases of the junction unmatched. There are 14 residues in the CDR3. Germline assignment: CDR1 SGHTA and CDR2 FQGNSA. The CDR3 loop reads CASSYHSGMTFQFF. The CDR3 coding sequence is TGTGCCAGCAGCTATCATAGCGGGATGACTTTTCAGTTCTTC.

The chain uses TRBV4-2 and TRBJ2-5; the D gene is possibly TRBD2 (6 bases). Trimming removed 3 bases from V and 4 bases from J, with 12 bases in between. The CDR3 contains 14 residues. CDR1 and CDR2 from the germline V gene are LGHNA and YNFKEQ. The CDR3 DNA follows: TGTGCCAGCAGCCAGGAATGGGGAGGAGAGACCCAGTACTTC. The encoded protein is CASSQEWGGETQYF.

The V gene is TRBV11-3, the J gene TRBJ2-1, with D tentatively TRBD1 (7 bases). CDR3 length: 13 residues. The V end was cut by 5 bases, the J end by 4 bases, with 9 bases between. In germline, CDR1 is SGHNT, CDR2 YENEEA. In nucleotides, the CDR3 is TGTGCCAGCAGCCCAGGGGGGTACAATGAGCAGTTCTTC. As protein: CASSPGGYNEQFF.

The CDR3 protein is CASREAYSTDTQYF. As DNA, the CDR3 is TGCGCCAGCAGAGAGGCATATAGCACAGATACGCAGTATTTT. This chain joins TRBV5-1 and TRBJ2-3; D is uncertain. Trimming removed 5 bases from V and 0 bases from J, with 10 bases in between. The CDR3 covers 14 residues. Germline V gene lookup returns CDR1 SGHRS and CDR2 YFSETQ.

This chain connects TRBV10-1 to TRBJ2-7, with 10 nucleotides matching TRBD2. Unmatched junction bases numbered 19, after V lost 9 bases and J lost 5 bases. Germline CDR1 WNHNN, CDR2 SYGVQD (reference sequence). This CDR3 is built from 17 residues. The CDR3, as DNA: TGCGCCAGGGGGACCGGGACTAGCGCTTTTTGCAGCCACGAGCAGTACTTC. Its protein is CARGTGTSAFCSHEQYF.

The chain carries TRBV3-1 (or the pseudogene TRBV3-2) and TRBJ2-3, with TRBD2 matching 15 bases. The V gene's germline CDR1 is LGHDT and CDR2 YNNKEL (reference sequence). The trim removed 3 bases at V and 3 bases at J, leaving 1 base unmatched. The CDR3 is 16 residues long. For the CDR3, the DNA is TGTGCCAGCAGCCACGGACTAGCGGGAGGGACAGATACGCAGTATTTT. Its protein product is CASSHGLAGGTDTQYF.

The chain recombines TRBV5-1 with TRBJ2-1, with 8 bases lining up with TRBD1. Germline V CDR1 and CDR2: SGHRS, YFSETQ. V lost 2 bases to trimming and J lost 5 bases; unmatched junction nucleotides: 6. CDR3 length equals 15 residues. CDR3 nucleotide sequence: TGCGCCAGCAGCTTAAGACAGGGGCTAAACAATGAGCAGTTCTTC. Residues: CASSLRQGLNNEQFF.

The V gene is TRBV10-1, the J gene TRBJ1-5; 9 bases align to TRBD1. V shed 2 bases, J shed 4 bases, and the junction held 12 bases outside the gene matches. This CDR3 comprises 18 residues. Per germline, CDR1 WNHNN and CDR2 SYGVQD (reference sequence). The CDR3 nucleotides are TGCGCCAGCAGTGAGAGGGACAGGGTTCTTACAGGTAATCAGCCCCAGCATTTT. Protein product: CASSERDRVLTGNQPQHF.

The chain recombines TRBV28 with TRBJ1-1, with D uncertain. The CDR3 consists of 14 residues. Germline values: CDR1 MDHEN, CDR2 SYDVKM. Here the CDR3 DNA reads TGTGCGAGCCTTGGCCCGGGTCAGAACACTGAAGCTTTCTTT. As protein: CASLGPGQNTEAFF.